This TCR beta chain is drawn from a study of cytomegalovirus exposure and HLA in healthy donors. Study observations and caveats: Clonal expansion, a later analysis showed, was greater in HLA-associated TCR beta chains than in equally common others. Some V segments, TRBV6-2 and TRBV6-3 among them, were indistinguishable and were therefore excluded.

Details on this clone: Its antigen is not known.

It was with 60 Vbeta and 13 Jbeta primers that the PCR ran. Profiling relied on immunoSEQ multiplex PCR, and the TCRdb table lists in-frame clones only, not all of them. The repertoire holds about 160,000 clones, with under 75% as singletons. The germline gives CDR1 SGHRS, CDR2 YFSETQ. V shed 4 bases, J shed 3 bases, and the junction held 4 bases outside the gene matches. This CDR3 comprises 14 residues. This clonotype originated in a man aged 40-50 years in good health and CMV-seropositive. The sample taken for sequencing was PBMCs. The chain is built from TRBV5-1 and TRBJ1-2; 9 bases agree with TRBD1. CDR3 loop: CASSQTGGDYGYTF. The CDR3 DNA follows: TGCGCCAGCAGCCAAACAGGGGGCGACTATGGCTACACCTTC.